Listed here are 26 T cell receptor beta chains from one sample, sequenced in a study of post-analysis software for immune sequencing data. Study results and limitations: When patients were compared with controls, 5 or 6 TRBV segments were more frequent, TRBV5-6, TRBV5-1 and TRBV20-1 among them.

TCR beta libraries were prepared from cDNA with unique molecular identifiers. Each CDR3 protein is one row after TCRdb ran MiXCR on the PCR reads. The repertoire consists of hundreds of thousands of distinct CDR3 sequences, with approximately 59% occurring once and the leading ten covering around 10%. These receptors are not linked to any known antigen. Sequencing used blood. The receptors come from a girl aged 2-10 years with multiple sclerosis.

In the case of this clonotype: It differs at one base from a far larger clone, so likely a read error. This chain's CDR3 is CASSSNYEQFF. Here the CDR3 DNA reads TGTGCCAGCAGCTCAAACTATGAGCAGTTCTTC. This chain connects TRBV11-2 to TRBJ2-1, with unresolved D. The germline V and J ends were trimmed by 4 bases and 8 bases, with 6 bases remaining between them. The length of the CDR3 is 11 residues. Germline CDR1 is SGHAT and CDR2 is FQNNGV.

This chain uses TRBV9 with TRBJ2-1; D might be TRBD2 (5 bases). Trimming removed 0 bases from V and 1 base from J, with 5 bases in between. CDR3 length: 14 residues. Germline-derived CDR1 and CDR2 are SGDLS and YYNGEE. This CDR3 is CASSVVASYNEQFF. DNA for the CDR3: TGTGCCAGCAGCGTAGTAGCGTCCTACAATGAGCAGTTCTTC.

This sequence joins TRBV10-2 and TRBJ2-1; the match to TRBD2 covers 9 bases. V lost 5 bases, J lost 5 bases, and 7 bases stayed unmatched. The CDR3 has 15 residues. Germline V lookup: CDR1 WSHSY, CDR2 SAAADI. CDR3 sequence: CASSMGAGGDNEQFF. The CDR3 DNA reads TGCGCCAGCAGTATGGGAGCGGGGGGTGACAATGAGCAGTTCTTC.

By share of the sample, this clonotype is medium-sized. A read error may produce the germline difference seen at one junction end. This sequence joins TRBV4-1 and TRBJ2-3; D may correspond to TRBD1 or TRBD2 (6 bases each). Germline lookup yields CDR1 MGHRA and CDR2 YSYEKL. This CDR3 comprises 13 residues. CDR3 protein: CASSQEGGDTQYF. The CDR3 DNA is TGTGCCAGCAGCCAAGAGGGGGGAGATACGCAGTATTTT.

The CDR3: CASSSGTGRNTEAFF. The CDR3 DNA reads as TGTGCCAGCAGCTCAGGGACAGGGCGGAACACTGAAGCTTTCTTT. V and J are TRBV7-9 and TRBJ1-1, with TRBD1 matching over 9 bases. Germline assignment: CDR1 SEHNR and CDR2 FQNEAQ (reference sequence). The CDR3 has 15 residues. V dropped 4 bases and J dropped 1; count of bases not matched to a gene: 4. Supplemented by reference TRBV7-9 and TRBJ1-1, the full variable domain reads DTGVSQNPRHKITKRGQNVTFRCDPISEHNRLYWYRQTLGQGPEFLTYFQNEAQLEKSRLLSDRFSAERPKGSFSTLEIQRTEQGDSAMYLCASSSGTGRNTEAFFGQGTRLTVV.

The chain combines TRBV4-3 with TRBJ2-6; the D gene is possibly TRBD1 (6 bases). Germline V lookup: CDR1 LGHNA, CDR2 YSLEER. V dropped 0 bases and J dropped 2 bases, with 8 bases sitting between them. This CDR3 comprises 16 residues. CDR3 nucleotide sequence: TGCGCCAGCAGCCAAGATACAGGGACTGGGGCCAACGTCCTGACTTTC. Residues: CASSQDTGTGANVLTF.

V is TRBV5-1 and J is TRBJ2-3; TRBD2 agrees at 10 bases. Germline CDR1 reads SGHRS; CDR2 reads YFSETQ. This CDR3 is 17 amino acids long. J lost 1 base, V lost 0 bases, and 5 bases had no gene match. The CDR3 is CASSLGLAGVGTDTQYF. DNA for the CDR3: TGCGCCAGCAGCTTGGGGCTAGCGGGAGTCGGCACAGATACGCAGTATTTT.

The chain employs TRBV14 and TRBJ2-5; possible D gene TRBD1, 6 bases. The CDR3 has 15 residues. Germline CDR1 SGHDN, CDR2 FVKESK. The V end was cut by 1 base, the J end by 6 bases, with 15 bases between. This CDR3 reads CASSQVTLRGKTQYF. The CDR3 region has the DNA TGTGCCAGCAGCCAAGTAACGCTCAGGGGCAAGACCCAGTACTTC.

The V and J genes are TRBV27 and TRBJ2-7; possibly TRBD1 for D (5 bases). Germline V gene sequence: CDR1 MNHEY, CDR2 SMNVEV (reference sequence). Trimming stripped 8 bases from V and 2 bases from J, with 16 bases between. The CDR3 is made up of 14 amino acids. In DNA form, the CDR3 reads TGTGCCAGCGGTCCCACAGGAAGAGCCTACGAGCAGTACTTC. Translating gives CASGPTGRAYEQYF.

The chain uses TRBV6-5 and TRBJ2-7; perhaps TRBD2 as D (6 bases). The germline CDR1 and CDR2 sequences are MNHEY and SVGAGI. V lost 2 bases, J lost 3 bases, and 14 bases lay in between. This CDR3 has 15 amino acids. In DNA form, the CDR3 reads TGTGCCAGCAGTTACGGGACGGAGGGGATCTACGAGCAGTACTTC. Its translation is CASSYGTEGIYEQYF.

This sequence joins TRBV6-5 and TRBJ2-7; D may be TRBD2 (5 bases). The better agreement between TRBJ2-5 and the DNA end casts doubt on the J call. Germline CDR1 MNHEY, CDR2 SVGAGI. The CDR3 has 14 residues. The CDR3 nucleotides are TGTGCCAGCAGTCCCTCGACTATCCAAGAGACCCAGTACTTC. Translation gives CASSPSTIQETQYF.

This clonotype was detected only once. The CDR3: CSALSGRAYNEQFF. The CDR3 bases are TGCAGCGCACTCAGCGGGAGGGCCTACAATGAGCAGTTCTTC. This sequence joins TRBV29-1 and TRBJ2-1, with 10 nucleotides matching TRBD2. Unmatched junction bases numbered 5, after V lost 7 bases and J lost 2 bases. Per the germline V gene, CDR1 is SQVTM and CDR2 is ANQGSEA. The CDR3 contains 14 residues.

The chain is built from TRBV29-1 and TRBJ2-6; 7 bases map to TRBD1. The CDR3 is 15 residues long. V dropped 6 bases and J dropped 0; count of bases not matched to a gene: 5. Germline V gene lookup returns CDR1 SQVTM and CDR2 ANQGSEA. CDR3 bases: TGCAGCGTAGGACAGGCAGTCTCTGGGGCCAACGTCCTGACTTTC. Amino acid sequence: CSVGQAVSGANVLTF.

This clonotype occurred a few times. The chain uses TRBV2 and TRBJ2-5, with TRBD2 matching 11 bases. Looked up from germline, CDR1 is SNHLY and CDR2 is FYNNEI. The CDR3 sequence is 16 residues long. Trimming cost V 6 bases and J 4 bases; bases outside gene matches: 10. CDR3 in amino acids: CASSLEAGTSGETQYF. CDR3 DNA: TGTGCCAGCAGCTTGGAGGCCGGGACTAGCGGAGAGACCCAGTACTTC.

J is TRBJ1-1 and V is TRBV13, with no clear D. CDR1 and CDR2 (germline): PRHDT, FYEKMQ (reference sequence). CDR3 length: 14 amino acids. V lost 7 bases to trimming and J lost 1 base, with 13 bases between them. The CDR3, as DNA: TGTGCCAGCAACACGTTTACAGCGAACACTGAAGCTTTCTTT. Translation: CASNTFTANTEAFF.

This chain joins TRBV7-2 and TRBJ2-3; TRBD2 is a possible D gene (5 bases). Germline V gene sequence: CDR1 SGHTA, CDR2 FQGNSA. The CDR3 spans 14 residues. V was pared by 3 bases and J by 6 bases, with 13 bases between. The DNA for the CDR3 is TGTGCCAGCAGCTTGCGGGTTCCTCGCGATACGCAGTATTTT. Translating it yields CASSLRVPRDTQYF.

The chain links TRBV7-9 to TRBJ2-3; 9 nucleotides agree with TRBD1. Germline CDR1 SEHNR, CDR2 FQNEAQ (reference sequence). The CDR3 contains 15 residues. The J segment lost 4 bases and the V segment lost 6 bases, leaving 8 bases of the junction unmatched. CDR3 sequence: CASRLPGQGPDTQYF. DNA for the CDR3: TGTGCCAGCAGGTTACCGGGACAGGGACCAGATACGCAGTATTTT.

The chain links TRBV28 to TRBJ2-7; 7 bases agree with TRBD1. From germline, CDR1 is MDHEN and CDR2 SYDVKM. The CDR3 has 13 residues. With V trimmed by 4 bases and J by 2 bases, 2 bases remained unmatched. The CDR3 DNA sequence: TGTGCCAGCAGTTGGCAGGGGGCCTACGAGCAGTACTTC. This gives the protein CASSWQGAYEQYF.

This chain joins TRBV10-3 and TRBJ1-2, with TRBD1 as a possible D gene (5 bases). Germline lookup yields CDR1 ENHRY and CDR2 SYGVKD. V lost 3 bases to trimming and J lost 10 bases, with 18 bases between them. The CDR3 has 14 residues. The CDR3 protein is CAISDPAREGDYTF. The CDR3 region has the DNA TGTGCCATCAGTGATCCCGCCAGGGAAGGTGACTACACCTTC.

The chain uses TRBV7-2 and TRBJ1-4; weak D call: TRBD1 (5 bases). CDR3 length equals 13 residues. Deletions cut 6 bases from V and 4 bases from J, with 9 bases between. The germline V gene encodes CDR1 SGHTA and CDR2 FQGNSA. The CDR3 sequence is CASRRQFNEKLFF. For the CDR3, the DNA is TGTGCCAGCAGGCGACAGTTTAATGAAAAACTGTTTTTT.

This clonotype has just a few counts. V gene TRBV9 combines with J gene TRBJ2-5, with D unclear. There are 13 residues in the CDR3. Trimming removed 2 bases at V and 2 bases at J, with 7 bases between. Germline values: CDR1 SGDLS, CDR2 YYNGEE. The chain's CDR3 is CASSVSSQETQYF. The DNA of the CDR3 is TGTGCCAGCAGCGTGAGCAGTCAAGAGACCCAGTACTTC. Variable domain in full (rest from reference TRBV9 and TRBJ2-5): DSGVTQTPKHLITATGQRVTLRCSPRSGDLSVYWYQQSLDQGLQFLIQYYNGEERAKGNILERFSAQQFPDLHSELNLSSLELGDSALYFCASSVSSQETQYFGPGTRLLVL.

This rearrangement joins TRBV20-1 to TRBJ2-7; D ambiguous. Trimming took 5 bases from V and 2 from J, leaving 13 bases between them. Germline lookup yields CDR1 DFQATT and CDR2 SNEGSKA (reference sequence). The CDR3 sequence is 13 residues long. CDR3 in amino acids: CSALLGGTYEQYF. CDR3 nucleotide sequence: TGCAGTGCTCTTCTCGGCGGAACCTACGAGCAGTACTTC.

In its sample, this clonotype was seen once. The chain links TRBV24-1 to TRBJ1-2; no clear D. V shed 6 bases and J shed 6 bases, with 7 bases lying between them. Germline CDR1 KGHDR, CDR2 SFDVKD. This CDR3 comprises 11 residues. CDR3 coding DNA: TGTGCCACCAGTTACGAGAATGGCTACACCTTC. This encodes CATSYENGYTF.

The chain joins TRBV11-2 to TRBJ1-1; TRBD1 might be the D (6 bases). V shed 1 base and J shed 5 bases, with 14 bases lying between them. The CDR3 spans 15 residues. CDR1 and CDR2 (germline): SGHAT, FQNNGV. The CDR3 sequence is CASSLVPGARTEAFF. The CDR3 DNA reads TGTGCCAGCAGCTTAGTTCCGGGGGCGCGGACTGAAGCTTTCTTT.

The chain employs TRBV12-3 or TRBV12-4 and TRBJ2-1; no definite D call. The V gene lost 5 bases and the J gene lost 12 bases, with 17 bases spanning the gap. The CDR3 consists of 13 residues. The CDR3 here is CASSPPGWSAQFF. CDR3 DNA: TGTGCCAGCAGTCCTCCCGGGTGGAGCGCGCAGTTCTTC.

The chain's CDR3 is CASSPRLAGRQETQYF. In nucleotides, the CDR3 is TGTGCCAGCAGCCCACGACTAGCGGGAAGACAAGAGACCCAGTACTTC. The genes are TRBV4-2 and TRBJ2-5; 11 nucleotides line up with TRBD2. This CDR3 region has 16 residues. CDR1 and CDR2 (germline): LGHNA, YNFKEQ. The trim removed 4 bases at V and 2 bases at J, leaving 6 bases unmatched.